The 23 T cell receptor beta chains presented below share a single source sample, sequenced in a study of OX40 agonist ivuxolimab in advanced cancers. Data came from immunoSEQ multiplex PCR; TCRdb stores just in-frame clones and leaves some out. The sample has more than 20,000 clones, around 84% seen once; the top ten hold approximately 30%. The source material was CD4+ or CD8+ T cells sorted from blood, sampled in a trial of the OX40 agonist ivuxolimab. The receptors shown here come from an adult with an advanced solid tumor such as melanoma, head and neck, liver or kidney cancer.

This sequence joins TRBV11-2 and TRBJ2-2, with D perhaps matching TRBD1 (5 bases). CDR3 size: 16 residues. V was clipped by 1 base and J by 5 bases, with 14 bases between them. Germline CDR1 and CDR2: SGHAT and FQNNGV. This chain's CDR3 is CASSLGQTKVTGELFF. CDR3 nucleotide sequence: TGTGCCAGCAGCTTAGGACAGACCAAGGTTACCGGGGAGCTGTTTTTT.

This chain connects TRBV4-1 to TRBJ2-7, with 13 bases identical to TRBD2. Unmatched junction bases numbered 5, after V lost 2 bases and J lost 4 bases. Germline CDR1 is MGHRA and CDR2 is YSYEKL. CDR3 length: 16 residues. The CDR3 DNA reads TGCGCCAGCAGCCAAAAGGGACTAGCGGGGATATACGAGCAGTACTTC. Amino acids: CASSQKGLAGIYEQYF.

By sample share, this clone is medium-sized. J is TRBJ1-2 and V is TRBV6-4; D gene unclear. From germline, CDR1 is MRHNA and CDR2 SNTAGT. The V end lost 0 bases, the J end lost 7 bases, and 12 bases lay between the germline ends. CDR3 length: 14 amino acids. In nucleotides, the CDR3 is TGTGCCAGCAGTGACTCGGAGGGAATGGGTGGCTACACCTTC. Its translation: CASSDSEGMGGYTF.

The V and J genes are TRBV28 and TRBJ2-7, with unresolved D. CDR3 size: 14 residues. The V end lost 5 bases, the J end lost 2 bases, and 13 bases lay between the germline ends. Germline CDR1 reads MDHEN; CDR2 reads SYDVKM. The CDR3 DNA sequence: TGTGCCAGCAGTCCCCATGGGTCTACCTACGAGCAGTACTTC. Its protein product is CASSPHGSTYEQYF.

The V and J genes are TRBV19 and TRBJ1-5, with a tentative D call TRBD1 (5 bases). With 6 bases removed from V and 2 bases from J, the gap between germline ends came to 14 bases. This CDR3 is 15 amino acids long. From germline, CDR1 is LNHDA and CDR2 SQIVND (reference sequence). The chain's CDR3 is CASRPYTGGNQPQHF. CDR3 coding DNA: TGTGCCAGTAGACCTTACACAGGAGGCAATCAGCCCCAGCATTTT.

This sequence joins TRBV6-5 and TRBJ2-1; TRBD2 agrees at 8 bases. The CDR3 runs 15 residues. Germline lookup yields CDR1 MNHEY and CDR2 SVGAGI. Losses at the gene ends were 1 base for V and 5 bases for J; bases not matched to a gene: 4. CDR3 DNA sequence: TGTGCCAGCAGTTACTTTAGGCGGGAGGACAATGAGCAGTTCTTC. Translated, it gives CASSYFRREDNEQFF.

This sequence joins TRBV27 and TRBJ1-1; the D is unclear. V was clipped by 2 bases and J by 4 bases, with 8 bases between them. The CDR3 is 13 residues long. Germline-derived CDR1 and CDR2 are MNHEY and SMNVEV (reference sequence). The DNA for the CDR3 is TGTGCCAGCAGTTTAGGGAGGGCCACTGAAGCTTTCTTT. Its translation: CASSLGRATEAFF.

The rearrangement uses TRBV9 and TRBJ2-7; perhaps TRBD1 as D (5 bases). Trimming stripped 0 bases from V and 2 bases from J, with 12 bases between. Looked up from germline, CDR1 is SGDLS and CDR2 is YYNGEE. This CDR3 comprises 15 residues. As DNA, the CDR3 is TGTGCCAGCAGCGTAGGACAGTACCACACCTACGAGCAGTACTTC. It specifies CASSVGQYHTYEQYF.

The rearrangement uses TRBV7-9 and TRBJ2-7, with 8 positions matching TRBD2. From germline, CDR1 is SEHNR and CDR2 FQNEAQ (reference sequence). Trimming removed 8 bases from V and 3 bases from J; junction bases left unmatched: 12. The CDR3 extends over 15 amino acids. The CDR3: CASQPTGGPIYEQYF. The DNA of the CDR3 is TGTGCCAGCCAGCCTACGGGAGGGCCGATCTACGAGCAGTACTTC. Full variable domain (outside the CDR3, taken from reference TRBV7-9 and TRBJ2-7): DTGVSQNPRHKITKRGQNVTFRCDPISEHNRLYWYRQTLGQGPEFLTYFQNEAQLEKSRLLSDRFSAERPKGSFSTLEIQRTEQGDSAMYLCASQPTGGPIYEQYFGPGTRLTVT.

V usage is TRBV7-8 and J usage is TRBJ2-5; 10 positions match TRBD2. The junction had 6 bases not matched to a gene; V was cut back by 3 bases and J by 5 bases. CDR3 length: 15 residues. Germline lookup yields CDR1 SGHVS and CDR2 FQNEAQ. The CDR3 sequence is CASSFSSGSSETQYF. CDR3 coding DNA: TGTGCCAGCAGCTTTTCTAGCGGGAGCAGCGAGACCCAGTACTTC.

CDR3 region: CASSLFLVTGELFF. The CDR3, as DNA: TGTGCCAGCAGTTTATTTCTGGTCACCGGGGAGCTGTTTTTT. V is TRBV28 and J is TRBJ2-2, with D unresolved. The CDR3 is 14 amino acids. The germline V gene has CDR1 MDHEN and CDR2 SYDVKM. V dropped 1 base and J dropped 4 bases, with 7 bases sitting between them.

The V gene is TRBV10-3, the J gene TRBJ2-3; D is ambiguous. Germline assignment: CDR1 ENHRY and CDR2 SYGVKD. The CDR3 is 15 residues long. Trimming left V 3 bases short and J 0 bases short, with 10 bases between. CDR3 sequence: CAISERKTSTDTQYF. The DNA for the CDR3 is TGTGCCATCAGTGAAAGGAAAACTAGCACAGATACGCAGTATTTT.

The rearrangement uses TRBV19 and TRBJ1-1; possibly TRBD1 for D (5 bases). Germline V gene sequence: CDR1 LNHDA, CDR2 SQIVND (reference sequence). Trimming removed 4 bases from V and 4 bases from J, with 13 bases in between. This CDR3 spans 14 amino acids. The CDR3: CASSKSRGTTEAFF. CDR3 nucleotides: TGTGCCAGTAGTAAATCTAGGGGTACCACTGAAGCTTTCTTT.

The table lists this clone with a few counts. The chain is built from TRBV30 and TRBJ2-2; D gene unclear. CDR1 GTSNPN and CDR2 SVGIG come from the germline V gene (reference sequence). Trimming left V 2 bases short and J 6 bases short, with 4 bases between. The CDR3 extends over 11 amino acids. The CDR3 loop reads CAWSSAGELFF. DNA for the CDR3: TGTGCCTGGAGTTCGGCCGGGGAGCTGTTTTTT.

The gene calls are TRBV6-6 and TRBJ1-5, with 7 bases lining up with TRBD1. Germline V CDR1 and CDR2: MNHNY, SVGAGI (reference sequence). The J segment lost 5 bases and the V segment lost 6 bases, leaving 7 bases of the junction unmatched. The CDR3 loop spans 14 amino acids. Here the CDR3 DNA reads TGTGCCAGCAGCCAGGGACAGAACCATCAGCCCCAGCATTTT. This codes for CASSQGQNHQPQHF.

This clone was seen a few times. The V call is TRBV10-1, the J call TRBJ2-7; no clear D gene. This CDR3 has 14 amino acids. Germline values: CDR1 WNHNN, CDR2 SYGVQD (reference sequence). V was pared by 3 bases and J by 6 bases, with 15 bases between. The CDR3 sequence: CASSDGFPGGEQYF. The CDR3 DNA reads TGCGCCAGCAGTGACGGTTTCCCAGGCGGCGAGCAGTACTTC.

V and J are TRBV6-1 and TRBJ1-1; D gene uncertain. The V gene lost 6 bases and the J gene lost 7 bases, with 21 bases spanning the gap. From germline, CDR1 is MNHNS and CDR2 SASEGT. This CDR3 region has 15 residues. The CDR3 DNA sequence: TGTGCCAGCAGACCGAATTGGGGTGAAAGAAATGAAGCTTTCTTT. Translation gives CASRPNWGERNEAFF.

This chain uses TRBV5-1 with TRBJ2-2, with a possible D match to TRBD2 (5 bases). V shed 3 bases and J shed 1 base, with 10 bases lying between them. CDR1 is SGHRS and CDR2 is YFSETQ in the germline V gene. The CDR3 is made up of 15 amino acids. CDR3 DNA: TGCGCCAGCAGCTACGGACTGGGGAACACCGGGGAGCTGTTTTTT. Protein sequence: CASSYGLGNTGELFF. The variable domain in full, completed from reference TRBV5-1 and TRBJ2-2, reads KAGVTQTPRYLIKTRGQQVTLSCSPISGHRSVSWYQQTPGQGLQFLFEYFSETQRNKGNFPGRFSGRQFSNSRSEMNVSTLELGDSALYLCASSYGLGNTGELFFGEGSRLTVL.

The V call is TRBV2, the J call TRBJ2-7, with 7 bases that match TRBD1. Germline V CDR1 and CDR2: SNHLY, FYNNEI. J lost 2 bases, V lost 5 bases, and 6 bases had no gene match. This CDR3 spans 14 amino acids. The CDR3 spells CASSSTGKPYEQYF. CDR3 bases: TGTGCCAGCAGTTCGACAGGGAAGCCCTACGAGCAGTACTTC. Using reference TRBV2 and TRBJ2-7 for the parts outside the CDR3, the full variable domain is EPEVTQTPSHQVTQMGQEVILRCVPISNHLYFYWYRQILGQKVEFLVSFYNNEISEKSEIFDDQFSVERPDGSNFTLKIRSTKLEDSAMYFCASSSTGKPYEQYFGPGTRLTVT.

This chain uses TRBV7-9 with TRBJ2-7; the D gene is possibly TRBD1 (6 bases). Germline-derived CDR1 and CDR2 are SEHNR and FQNEAQ (reference sequence). The CDR3 has 14 residues. Between the trimmed V and J ends, which lost 4 bases and 0 bases, there was a span of 10 bases. The CDR3 region is CASSSWTASYEQYF. The CDR3 DNA reads TGTGCCAGCAGCTCATGGACAGCCTCCTACGAGCAGTACTTC.

The chain combines TRBV11-2 with TRBJ2-7; D possibly matches TRBD1 or TRBD2 (6 bases each). Germline lookup yields CDR1 SGHAT and CDR2 FQNNGV. This CDR3 region has 14 residues. The V gene lost 1 base and the J gene lost 2 bases, with 9 bases spanning the gap. This CDR3 is CASSLVGGPYEQYF. In DNA, the CDR3 is TGTGCCAGCAGCTTAGTAGGGGGGCCCTACGAGCAGTACTTC.

For this clone: This CDR3 is also generated by other DNA sequences in the sample. The V gene is TRBV5-1, the J gene TRBJ1-1; D is ambiguous. The CDR3 has 14 amino acids. The V end lost 1 base, the J end lost 0 bases, and 7 bases lay between the germline ends. Germline V lookup: CDR1 SGHRS, CDR2 YFSETQ. The CDR3: CASSLWDMNTEAFF. Here the CDR3 DNA reads TGCGCCAGCAGCTTGTGGGATATGAACACTGAAGCTTTCTTT.

The chain recombines TRBV15 with TRBJ2-5; TRBD1 aligns across 7 bases. Germline V gene data show CDR1 as LNHNV and CDR2 as YYDKDF (reference sequence). There are 15 residues in the CDR3. V shed 5 bases and J 2 bases; nucleotides not matched to a gene: 8. The chain's CDR3 is CATSDMGTVQETQYF. CDR3 DNA: TGTGCCACCAGCGACATGGGGACAGTGCAAGAGACCCAGTACTTC.